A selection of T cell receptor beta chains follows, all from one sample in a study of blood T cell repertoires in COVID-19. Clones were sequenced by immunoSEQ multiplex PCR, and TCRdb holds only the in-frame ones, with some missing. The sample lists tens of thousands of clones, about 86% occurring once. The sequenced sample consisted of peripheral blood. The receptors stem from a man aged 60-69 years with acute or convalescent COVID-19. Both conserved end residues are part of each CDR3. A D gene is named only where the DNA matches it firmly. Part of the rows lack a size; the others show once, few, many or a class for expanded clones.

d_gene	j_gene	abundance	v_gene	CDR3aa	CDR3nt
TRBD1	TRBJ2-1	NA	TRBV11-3	CASSLDRGNYNEQFF	TGTGCCAGCAGCTTAGACAGGGGGAATTACAATGAGCAGTTCTTC
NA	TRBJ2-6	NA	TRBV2	CASSPSGSFPGANVLTF	TGTGCCAGCAGCCCCTCGGGATCTTTCCCTGGGGCCAACGTCCTGACTTTC
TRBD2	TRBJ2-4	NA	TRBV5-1	CASSLVWEGGQNIQYF	TGCGCCAGCAGCTTGGTGTGGGAGGGAGGCCAAAACATTCAGTACTTC
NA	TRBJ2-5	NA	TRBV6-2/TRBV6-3	CASSRGGALETQYF	TGTGCCAGCAGTCGCGGGGGCGCGTTAGAGACCCAGTACTTC
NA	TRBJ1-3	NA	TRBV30	CAWREALRDMNTIYF	TGTGCCTGGAGGGAGGCTCTTAGGGACATGAACACCATATATTTT
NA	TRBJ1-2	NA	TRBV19	CASSIGGANYGYTF	TGTGCCAGTAGTATAGGGGGAGCGAACTATGGCTACACCTTC
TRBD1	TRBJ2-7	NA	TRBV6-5	CASSLDRAYEQYF	TGTGCCAGCAGCCTGGACAGGGCCTACGAGCAGTACTTC
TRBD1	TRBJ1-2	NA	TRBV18	CASSRDRDHGYTF	TGTGCCAGCTCACGGGACAGGGACCATGGCTACACCTTC
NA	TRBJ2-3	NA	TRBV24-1	CATSDLLRGDPDTQYF	TGTGCCACCAGTGATTTGCTGCGGGGCGATCCAGATACGCAGTATTTT
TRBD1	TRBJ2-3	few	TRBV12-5	CASGLGQGVSTDTQYF	TGTGCTAGTGGTTTGGGACAGGGGGTGAGCACAGATACGCAGTATTTT
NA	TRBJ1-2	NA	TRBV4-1	CASSPQGYGYTF	TGCGCCAGCAGCCCTCAGGGCTATGGCTACACCTTC
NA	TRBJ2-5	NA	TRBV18	CASSQGHKETQYF	TGTGCCAGCTCACAGGGACACAAAGAGACCCAGTACTTC
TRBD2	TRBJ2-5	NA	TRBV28	CASSSPGTSGGVQETQYF	TGTGCCAGCAGCTCCCCCGGGACTAGCGGGGGGGTTCAAGAGACCCAGTACTTC
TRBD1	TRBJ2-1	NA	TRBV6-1	CASSEKRDSDYNEQFF	TGTGCCAGCAGTGAAAAGAGGGACAGCGACTACAATGAGCAGTTCTTC
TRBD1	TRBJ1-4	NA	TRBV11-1	CASSTGTGINEKLFF	TGTGCCAGCAGCACGGGGACAGGTATTAATGAAAAACTGTTTTTT
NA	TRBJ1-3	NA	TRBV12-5	CASGPPSGGNTIYF	TGTGCTAGTGGTCCCCCCTCAGGGGGAAACACCATATATTTT
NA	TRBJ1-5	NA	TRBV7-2	CASSFNQGPQHF	TGTGCCAGCAGCTTCAACCAGGGGCCCCAGCATTTT
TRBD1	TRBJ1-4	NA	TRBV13	CASSLGQGAREKLFF	TGTGCCAGCAGCTTAGGCCAGGGGGCCAGAGAAAAACTGTTTTTT
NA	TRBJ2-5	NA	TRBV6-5	CASRSSQGRETQYF	TGTGCCAGCAGATCATCACAGGGACGGGAGACCCAGTACTTC
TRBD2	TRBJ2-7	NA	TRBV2	CASRGLAEAYEQYF	TGTGCCAGCAGAGGACTAGCGGAGGCCTACGAGCAGTACTTC
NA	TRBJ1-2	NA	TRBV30	CAWRYRESYGYTF	TGTGCCTGGAGGTACAGGGAGAGCTATGGCTACACCTTC
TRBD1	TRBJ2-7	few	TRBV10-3	CAIRTDRGEQYF	TGTGCCATCAGGACGGACAGGGGCGAGCAGTACTTC
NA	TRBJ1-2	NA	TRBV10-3	CAISEGHREGYTF	TGTGCCATCAGTGAGGGGCACAGGGAAGGCTACACCTTC
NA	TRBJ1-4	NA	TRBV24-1	CATSGGEGPGEKLFF	TGTGCCACCAGTGGGGGGGAAGGACCTGGTGAAAAACTGTTTTTT
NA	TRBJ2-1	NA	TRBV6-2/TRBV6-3	CASSQDREGNEQFF	TGTGCCAGCAGTCAGGACAGGGAGGGCAATGAGCAGTTCTTC
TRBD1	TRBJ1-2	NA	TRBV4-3	CASSQSPGQGAGGYTF	TGCGCCAGCAGCCAAAGCCCGGGACAGGGGGCGGGTGGCTACACCTTC
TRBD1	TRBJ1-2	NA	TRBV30	CASNTGQGFYGYTF	TGTGCCAGCAATACGGGACAGGGGTTCTATGGCTACACCTTC
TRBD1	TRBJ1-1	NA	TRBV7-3	CASSLDRVTEAFF	TGTGCCAGCAGCCTGGACAGGGTCACTGAAGCTTTCTTT
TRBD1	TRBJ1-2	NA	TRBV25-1	CASSAPGQGRSYTF	TGTGCCAGCAGTGCTCCGGGACAGGGGAGAAGCTACACCTTC
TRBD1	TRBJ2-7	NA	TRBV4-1	CASSQSPGQGTEEQYF	TGCGCCAGCAGCCAATCCCCGGGACAGGGTACGGAGGAGCAGTACTTC
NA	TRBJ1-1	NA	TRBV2	CASNEEGVSEAFF	TGTGCCAGCAATGAGGAAGGAGTTTCTGAAGCTTTCTTT
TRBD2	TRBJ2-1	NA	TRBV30	CAWCQGTSPFNEQFF	TGTGCCTGGTGCCAAGGGACTAGCCCGTTTAATGAGCAGTTCTTC
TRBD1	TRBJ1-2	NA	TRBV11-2	CASSLNRGADGYTF	TGTGCCAGCAGCTTGAACAGGGGTGCGGATGGCTACACCTTC
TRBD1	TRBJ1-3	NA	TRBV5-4	CTSSRTGPSGNTIYF	TGTACCAGCAGCCGGACAGGGCCCTCTGGAAACACCATATATTTT
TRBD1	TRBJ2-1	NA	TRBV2	CASSEKYPRGPSSYNEQFF	TGTGCCAGCAGTGAAAAGTATCCTAGGGGGCCCAGCTCCTACAATGAGCAGTTCTTC
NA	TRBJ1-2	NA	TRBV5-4	CASSLGPHQANYGYTF	TGTGCCAGCAGCTTGGGCCCACACCAAGCTAACTATGGCTACACCTTC
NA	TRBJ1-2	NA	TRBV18	CASSLNPDRLLQSGYTF	TGTGCCAGCTCCCTAAACCCCGACAGGCTCCTCCAAAGTGGCTACACCTTC
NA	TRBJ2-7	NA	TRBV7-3	CASSLDISYEQYF	TGTGCCAGCAGCTTAGACATTTCCTACGAGCAGTACTTC
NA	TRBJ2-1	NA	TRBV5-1	CASSLGTASYNEQFF	TGCGCCAGCAGCTTAGGGACTGCGTCCTACAATGAGCAGTTCTTC
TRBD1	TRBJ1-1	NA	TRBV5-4	CASTRDRGYTEAFF	TGTGCCAGCACACGGGACAGGGGTTACACTGAAGCTTTCTTT
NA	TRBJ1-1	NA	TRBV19	CASSIAQNTEAFF	TGTGCCAGTAGTATAGCACAGAACACTGAAGCTTTCTTT
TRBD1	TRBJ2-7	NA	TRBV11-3	CASSLQGATYDEQYF	TGTGCCAGCAGTTTGCAGGGGGCAACGTACGACGAGCAGTACTTC
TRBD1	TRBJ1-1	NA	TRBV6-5	CASTPGGTANTEAFF	TGTGCCAGCACCCCGGGGGGGACAGCGAACACTGAAGCTTTCTTT
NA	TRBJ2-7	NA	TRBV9	CASSVGGSLLYEQYF	TGTGCCAGCAGCGTAGGAGGGTCGCTCCTCTACGAGCAGTACTTC
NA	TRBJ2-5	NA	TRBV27	CASSSSGAQYF	TGTGCCAGCAGTTCTAGTGGTGCCCAGTACTTC
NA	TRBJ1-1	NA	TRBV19	CASSVQGHGNTEAFF	TGTGCCAGTAGTGTCCAGGGGCATGGAAACACTGAAGCTTTCTTT
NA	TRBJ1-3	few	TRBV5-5	CASSPGGLVSGNTIYF	TGTGCCAGCAGCCCCGGGGGGCTAGTCTCTGGAAACACCATATATTTT
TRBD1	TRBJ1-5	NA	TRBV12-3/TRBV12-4	CASSPDRDQPQHF	TGTGCCAGCAGTCCAGACAGGGATCAGCCCCAGCATTTT
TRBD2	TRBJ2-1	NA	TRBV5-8	CASSGRLAIHNEQFF	TGTGCCAGCAGCGGAAGACTAGCTATTCACAATGAGCAGTTCTTC
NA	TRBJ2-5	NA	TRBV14	CARGGQETQYF	TGTGCCAGGGGGGGCCAAGAGACCCAGTACTTC
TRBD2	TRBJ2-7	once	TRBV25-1	CASRGTSWEQYF	TGTGCCAGCAGGGGGACTAGTTGGGAGCAGTACTTC
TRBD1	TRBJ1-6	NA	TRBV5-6	CASSLPGGSISNSPLHF	TGTGCCAGCAGCTTGCCAGGGGGGTCAATTTCAAATTCACCCCTCCACTTT
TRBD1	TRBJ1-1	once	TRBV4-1	CASSPGDRGNTEAFF	TGCGCCAGCAGCCCAGGGGACAGGGGGAACACTGAAGCTTTCTTT
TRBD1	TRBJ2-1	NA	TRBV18	CASSPGTEYNEQFF	TGTGCCAGCTCACCGGGGACAGAGTACAATGAGCAGTTCTTC
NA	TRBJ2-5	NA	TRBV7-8	CASSLGPGIQQETQYF	TGTGCCAGCAGCTTAGGACCAGGAATCCAACAAGAGACCCAGTACTTC
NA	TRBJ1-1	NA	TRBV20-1	CSASDQVNTEAFF	TGCAGTGCTAGTGACCAGGTAAACACTGAAGCTTTCTTT
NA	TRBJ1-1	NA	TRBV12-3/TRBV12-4	CASSFAVNTEAFF	TGTGCCAGCAGTTTCGCGGTGAACACTGAAGCTTTCTTT